This T cell receptor beta chain appears in the sequencing data of a study of blood T cell repertoires in COVID-19 (dated by TCRdb to about 2020). Regarding the study in general: The collaborator samples originated in the United States, Italy and Spain and spanned the acute and convalescent phases of COVID-19. The material from the prospective study consisted of cDNA or gDNA derived from T cells, B-cell-depleted T cells, or PBMCs. Subjects who had been exposed to COVID-19, were actively infected with it, or had recovered from it provided the deeply sampled blood TCRbeta repertoires that made up the dataset. The repertoires were released in a freely available public database meant as a resource for research on the immune response to SARS-CoV-2. Samples were obtained from the ongoing ImmuneRACE study (first 160 participants) and from 950 to 1,500 subjects provided by 6 global collaborators. Sample metadata almost always included a de-identified subject ID, COVID-19 status, age in years and sex. Where available, HLA class I and class II types were taken from metadata supplied by the sample provider and were not determined by assay-based typing.

The immunoSEQ Assay, a bias-controlled multiplex PCR, was used to amplify TCRbeta CDR3 regions from genomic DNA. Turning to the authors' computational methods: The number of nucleated cells in each sample was estimated from the amplification of reference gene primers within the assay. Sequence reads were collapsed and filtered to measure the absolute abundance of every unique TCRbeta CDR3 rearrangement. For each sample, productive Simpson clonality was calculated as the square root of Simpson's diversity index over productive rearrangements. In its TCRdb copy, this immuneACCESS table keeps in-frame sequences only and misses some clones. Where compared with another copy, unresolved V genes explain less than half of these, and the others have no known cause. The D gene and trimming were derived from the DNA, and the V and J assignments and clone size from that table. The sample table contains more than 60,000 clones; only one count was recorded for 70% to 90% of them. The top ten hold 6% to 6.5% of the sample.

Of note for this clone: Its binding antigen is unknown. No clone much larger than this one lies a single base away; base qualities are absent.

Here is what the overall study found, with its caveats: The quantity of clinical and demographic metadata differed by source and by participant and was supplied without curation.

The germline V gene (reference sequence) provides CDR1 MNHNY and CDR2 SVGAGI. The CDR3 sequence holds 15 residues, the cysteine and phenylalanine included. The DNA shown is the 45-base CDR3, in frame from base 1. V was cut back by 5 bases and J by 3 bases, leaving a gap of 13 bases between them. At one collaborating source in Seattle, patients were enrolled during active infection and were followed longitudinally through the course of disease. Each collaborating institution followed its own protocols to collect whole blood in K2EDTA tubes. For TCRbeta analysis, collaborator samples were shipped as frozen whole blood, as isolated PBMCs, or as DNA extracted from either sample type.

The chain couples TRBV6-6 to TRBJ1-4; matching of 5 bases hints at TRBD1 as the D gene. The sample consisted of peripheral blood. The clonotype originates from a man older than 75 with COVID-19, enrolled during active disease. The CDR3 protein: CASSDGGGANEKLFF. The DNA sequence is given as TGTGCCAGCAGTGATGGCGGGGGAGCTAATGAAAAACTGTTTTTT.